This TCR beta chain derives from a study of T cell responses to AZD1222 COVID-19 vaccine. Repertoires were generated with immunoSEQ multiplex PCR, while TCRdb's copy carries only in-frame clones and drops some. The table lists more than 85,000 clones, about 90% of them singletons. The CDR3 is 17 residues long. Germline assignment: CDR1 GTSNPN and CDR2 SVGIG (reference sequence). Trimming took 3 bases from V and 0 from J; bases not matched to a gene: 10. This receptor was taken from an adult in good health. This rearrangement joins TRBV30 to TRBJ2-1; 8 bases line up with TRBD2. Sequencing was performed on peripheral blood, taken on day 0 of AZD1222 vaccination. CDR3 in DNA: TGTGCCTGGAGACTGGCTAGCGGGTTGAGCTCCTACAATGAGCAGTTCTTC. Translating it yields CAWRLASGLSSYNEQFF.